Following are 7 T cell receptor beta chains from one sample sequenced in a study of cytomegalovirus exposure and HLA in healthy donors. PCR primers comprised 60 Vbeta and 13 Jbeta primers. The repertoire was sequenced with immunoSEQ multiplex PCR; TCRdb's copy has only in-frame clones and lacks some. The sample yields approximately 220,000 clones, 76% seen once. Sequenced: PBMCs. Source of these receptors: a man aged 18 to 29 in good health and CMV-seronegative.

The J gene is TRBJ1-6, the V gene TRBV5-6; 8 bases fit TRBD1. V was pared by 5 bases and J by 9 bases, with 7 bases of the junction left unmatched. CDR3 size: 14 residues. Germline lookup yields CDR1 SGHDT and CDR2 YYEEEE. Here the CDR3 DNA reads TGTGCCAGCAGTCATAACAGGGGGGGTTCACCCCTCCACTTT. Encoded protein: CASSHNRGGSPLHF.

This clone showed up just once. The chain joins TRBV2 to TRBJ2-2; no firm D call. This CDR3 is 13 amino acids long. Germline lookup yields CDR1 SNHLY and CDR2 FYNNEI. Between the trimmed V and J ends, which lost 7 bases and 4 bases, there was a span of 10 bases. The CDR3 DNA follows: TGTGCCAGCATTCAGACTTCCACCGGGGAGCTGTTTTTT. It translates to CASIQTSTGELFF. The full variable domain, completed using reference TRBV2 and TRBJ2-2, is EPEVTQTPSHQVTQMGQEVILRCVPISNHLYFYWYRQILGQKVEFLVSFYNNEISEKSEIFDDQFSVERPDGSNFTLKIRSTKLEDSAMYFCASIQTSTGELFFGEGSRLTVL.

A few counts support this clone. The J gene is TRBJ2-3, the V gene TRBV6-4; D is perhaps TRBD1 (6 bases). The CDR3 totals 14 residues. Germline V lookup: CDR1 MRHNA, CDR2 SNTAGT. The germline V and J ends were trimmed by 2 bases and 5 bases, with 11 bases remaining between them. The chain's CDR3 is CASSDGQGIDTQYF. The DNA of the CDR3 is TGTGCCAGCAGTGACGGCCAGGGGATAGATACGCAGTATTTT.

This clone appeared a few times. The J gene is TRBJ2-3, the V gene TRBV4-1; TRBD2 matches 13 bases. In germline, CDR1 is MGHRA, CDR2 YSYEKL. The CDR3 spans 19 residues. The trim removed 3 bases at V and 0 bases at J, leaving 9 bases unmatched. The CDR3 is CASSQTTGTSGISTDTQYF. The CDR3 region has the DNA TGCGCCAGCAGCCAGACGACCGGGACTAGCGGGATCAGCACAGATACGCAGTATTTT.

The V gene is TRBV27, the J gene TRBJ1-4; D is unclear. Germline CDR1 MNHEY, CDR2 SMNVEV (reference sequence). The CDR3 length is 14 residues. Trimming took off 2 bases at V and 7 bases at J, with 11 bases between the two ends. CDR3 sequence reads: CASSLLGSGEKLFF. CDR3 sequence (DNA): TGTGCCAGCAGTTTACTAGGTAGCGGTGAAAAACTGTTTTTT.

The chain has TRBV19 and TRBJ1-1; the D gene is possibly TRBD1 (6 bases). Deletions cut 6 bases from V and 5 bases from J, with 16 bases between. CDR3 size: 14 residues. The germline gives CDR1 LNHDA, CDR2 SQIVND (reference sequence). CDR3 DNA: TGTGCCAGTAGCAAACAGGGAACAGGGACTGAAGCTTTCTTT. It yields the protein CASSKQGTGTEAFF.

This sequence joins TRBV9 and TRBJ2-5, with TRBD2 matching over 8 bases. Trimming at V came to 0 bases and at J to 1 base, leaving 5 bases not matched to a gene. Germline values: CDR1 SGDLS, CDR2 YYNGEE. This CDR3 spans 16 amino acids. Here the CDR3 DNA reads TGTGCCAGCAGCGTAGGAACTAGCGGTACCCAAGAGACCCAGTACTTC. Protein product: CASSVGTSGTQETQYF. Supplemented by reference TRBV9 and TRBJ2-5, the full variable domain reads DSGVTQTPKHLITATGQRVTLRCSPRSGDLSVYWYQQSLDQGLQFLIQYYNGEERAKGNILERFSAQQFPDLHSELNLSSLELGDSALYFCASSVGTSGTQETQYFGPGTRLLVL.